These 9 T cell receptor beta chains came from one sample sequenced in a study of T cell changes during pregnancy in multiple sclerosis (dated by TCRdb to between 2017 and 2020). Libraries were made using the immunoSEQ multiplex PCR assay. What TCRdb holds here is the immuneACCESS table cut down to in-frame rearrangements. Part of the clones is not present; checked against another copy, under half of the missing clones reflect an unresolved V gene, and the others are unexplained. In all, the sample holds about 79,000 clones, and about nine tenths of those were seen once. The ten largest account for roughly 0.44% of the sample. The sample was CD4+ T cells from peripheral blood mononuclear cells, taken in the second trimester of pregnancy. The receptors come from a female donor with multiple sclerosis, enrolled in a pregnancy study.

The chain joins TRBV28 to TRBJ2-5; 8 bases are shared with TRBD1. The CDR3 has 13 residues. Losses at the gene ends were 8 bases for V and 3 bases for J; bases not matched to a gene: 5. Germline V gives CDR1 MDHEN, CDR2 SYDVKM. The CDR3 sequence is CASAQGAEETQYF. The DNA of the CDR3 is TGTGCCAGCGCCCAGGGGGCGGAAGAGACCCAGTACTTC. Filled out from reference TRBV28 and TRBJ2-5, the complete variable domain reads DVKVTQSSRYLVKRTGEKVFLECVQDMDHENMFWYRQDPGLGLRLIYFSYDVKMKEKGDIPEGYSVSREKKERFSLILESASTNQTSMYLCASAQGAEETQYFGPGTRLLVL.

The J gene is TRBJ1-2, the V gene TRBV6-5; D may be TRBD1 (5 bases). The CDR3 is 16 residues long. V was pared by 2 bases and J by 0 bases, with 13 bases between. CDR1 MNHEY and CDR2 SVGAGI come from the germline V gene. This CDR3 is CASSYRGGPTNYGYTF. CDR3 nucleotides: TGTGCCAGCAGTTACAGGGGTGGACCAACTAACTATGGCTACACCTTC.

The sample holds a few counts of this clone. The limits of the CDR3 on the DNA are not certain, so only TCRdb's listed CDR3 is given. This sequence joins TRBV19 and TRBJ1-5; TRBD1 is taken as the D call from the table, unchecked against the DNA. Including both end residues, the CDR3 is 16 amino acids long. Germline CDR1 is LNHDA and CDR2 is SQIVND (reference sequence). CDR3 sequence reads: CASSILAPTENQPQHF.

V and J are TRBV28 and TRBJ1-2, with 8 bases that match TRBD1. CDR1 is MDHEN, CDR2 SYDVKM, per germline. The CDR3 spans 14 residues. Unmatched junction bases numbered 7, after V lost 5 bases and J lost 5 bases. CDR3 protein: CASSRGQVAYGYTF. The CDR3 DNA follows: TGTGCCAGCAGTAGGGGACAGGTAGCTTATGGCTACACCTTC.

The CDR3 DNA follows: TGCGCCAGCAGCTTGGGGACAGGCTCCTATAATTCACCCCTCCACTTT. Protein product: CASSLGTGSYNSPLHF. V gene TRBV5-1 combines with J gene TRBJ1-6, with 7 bases identical to TRBD1. The CDR3 covers 16 residues. After removal of 0 bases from V and 0 bases from J, the junction contained 0 bases not matched to a gene. Germline CDR1 SGHRS, CDR2 YFSETQ.

CDR3 sequence (DNA): TGTGCCGGACAGCGGGGGGTCCCTTACGAGCAGTACTTC. This codes for CAGQRGVPYEQYF. The genes are TRBV2 and TRBJ2-7, with TRBD2 identical over 9 bases. This CDR3 is 13 amino acids long. Trimming took 11 bases from V and 4 from J; bases not matched to a gene: 9. Germline CDR1 SNHLY, CDR2 FYNNEI.

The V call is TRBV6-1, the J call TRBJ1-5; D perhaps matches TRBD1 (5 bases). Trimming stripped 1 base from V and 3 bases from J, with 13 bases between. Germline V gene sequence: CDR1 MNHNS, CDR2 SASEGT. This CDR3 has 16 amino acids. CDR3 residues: CASSEGVGGSNQPQHF. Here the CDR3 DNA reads TGTGCCAGCAGTGAAGGGGTCGGGGGTTCCAATCAGCCCCAGCATTTT.

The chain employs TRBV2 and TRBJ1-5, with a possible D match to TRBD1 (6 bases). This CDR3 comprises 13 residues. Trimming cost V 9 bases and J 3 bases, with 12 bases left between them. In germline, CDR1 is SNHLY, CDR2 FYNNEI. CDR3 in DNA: TGTGCCAGTGGGACACTAAACAATCAGCCCCAGCATTTT. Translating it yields CASGTLNNQPQHF. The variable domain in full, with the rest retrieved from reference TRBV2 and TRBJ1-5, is EPEVTQTPSHQVTQMGQEVILRCVPISNHLYFYWYRQILGQKVEFLVSFYNNEISEKSEIFDDQFSVERPDGSNFTLKIRSTKLEDSAMYFCASGTLNNQPQHFGDGTRLSIL.

The CDR3 DNA sequence: TGTGCCAGCAGCTTGAAGGGGTTTGGCAATCAGCCCCAGCATTTT. Protein: CASSLKGFGNQPQHF. The chain has TRBV5-6 and TRBJ1-5, with a possible D match to TRBD1 (5 bases). Trimming left V 1 base short and J 2 bases short, with 10 bases between. The CDR3 has 15 residues. Germline V gene data show CDR1 as SGHDT and CDR2 as YYEEEE.